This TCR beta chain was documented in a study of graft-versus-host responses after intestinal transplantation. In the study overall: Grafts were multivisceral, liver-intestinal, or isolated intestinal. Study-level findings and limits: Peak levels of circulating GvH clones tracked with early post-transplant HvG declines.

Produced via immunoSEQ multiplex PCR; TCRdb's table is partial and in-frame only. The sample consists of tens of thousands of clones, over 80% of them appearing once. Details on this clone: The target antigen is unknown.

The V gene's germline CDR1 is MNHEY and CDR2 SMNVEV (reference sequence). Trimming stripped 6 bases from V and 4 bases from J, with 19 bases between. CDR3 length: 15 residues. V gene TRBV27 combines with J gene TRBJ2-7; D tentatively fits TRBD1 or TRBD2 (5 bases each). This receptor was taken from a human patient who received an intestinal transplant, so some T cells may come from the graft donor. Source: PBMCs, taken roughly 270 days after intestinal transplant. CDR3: CASSPAGAAYYEQYF. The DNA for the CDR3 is TGTGCCAGCAGCCCGGCCGGGGCAGCATATTACGAGCAGTACTTC.